The 20 T cell receptor beta chains reported below all come from one sample, sequenced in a study of T cell repertoires in cytomegalovirus infection. These receptors' targets are unknown. Each CDR3 protein gets one entry after TCRdb re-called the reads with MiXCR. The sample has 650,000 to 900,000 distinct CDR3 sequences; 25% to 35% are singletons. Sequencing used cultured CD8+ T cells from PBMCs, obtained from culture after CMV antigen stimulation. These receptors originate from a human donor in good health (CMV status not recorded). Some clones in this sample may be carry-over from other donors' samples.

In this sample, this clonotype turned up a few times. This chain joins TRBV10-3 and TRBJ2-7; unclear D gene. CDR1 is ENHRY and CDR2 is SYGVKD in the germline V gene. V was shortened by 2 bases and J by 4 bases, with 12 bases between the two germline ends. The CDR3 totals 14 residues. CDR3 coding DNA: TGTGCCATCAGTGAGGCCCTCGACTTATACGAGCAGTACGTC. Encoded protein: CAISEALDLYEQYV.

This chain connects TRBV10-2 to TRBJ1-1; D gene uncertain. Germline lookup yields CDR1 WSHSY and CDR2 SAAADI. This CDR3 is built from 13 residues. Trimming removed 1 base at V and 5 bases at J, with 8 bases between. CDR3 DNA: TGCGCCAGCAGTGAGTGGCGGGGAACTGAAGCTTTCTTT. Residues: CASSEWRGTEAFF.

This clonotype came up a few times. This chain connects TRBV20-1 to TRBJ1-1; 7 bases are a match to TRBD1. The germline gives CDR1 DFQATT, CDR2 SNEGSKA (reference sequence). The CDR3 covers 16 residues. J was trimmed by 1 base and V by 1 base; bases with no gene match: 9. The CDR3 loop is CSARAARRGRNTEAFF. The CDR3 nucleotides read TGCAGTGCTAGAGCAGCCCGCAGGGGGAGGAACACTGAAGCTTTCTTT.

The genes are TRBV7-2 and TRBJ2-4; a possible D gene is TRBD1 (5 bases). V lost 5 bases, J lost 0 bases, and 14 bases lay in between. The length of the CDR3 is 16 residues. Germline V gene data show CDR1 as SGHTA and CDR2 as FQGNSA. CDR3 bases: TGTGCCAGCAGCCCGTCGACAGAACTAGCCAAAAACATTCAGTACTTC. Protein product: CASSPSTELAKNIQYF.

The gene calls are TRBV9 and TRBJ2-7; possibly TRBD1 or TRBD2 for D (5 bases each). The CDR3 is made up of 14 amino acids. CDR1 is SGDLS and CDR2 is YYNGEE in the germline V gene. V lost 4 bases and J 2 bases, leaving 13 bases between the germline ends. CDR3 loop: CASSTRDGAYEQYF. In DNA form, the CDR3 reads TGTGCCAGCAGCACCCGGGACGGAGCCTACGAGCAGTACTTC.

This clonotype occurred a few times. V gene TRBV6-1 combines with J gene TRBJ1-1; possibly TRBD1 for D (6 bases). The germline V gene encodes CDR1 MNHNS and CDR2 SASEGT. Trimming removed 5 bases at V and 3 bases at J, with 16 bases between. This CDR3 contains 15 residues. Written as DNA, the CDR3 is TGTGCCAGCAGTCCCTGGACAGATATGTACACTGAAGCTTTCTTT. Its protein is CASSPWTDMYTEAFF.

This clonotype appeared many times. The rearrangement joins TRBV7-8 to TRBJ2-1; no definite D call. V was pared by 3 bases and J by 10 bases, with 4 bases between. CDR3 length: 10 amino acids. CDR1 is SGHVS and CDR2 is FQNEAQ in the germline V gene. The CDR3 reads CASSLKEQFF. CDR3 nucleotides: TGTGCCAGCAGCTTGAAGGAGCAGTTCTTC.

Concerning this clonotype: The junction and the germline gene differ at one end; a read error may be behind it. The V and J genes are TRBV19 and TRBJ2-5; 11 bases are a match to TRBD1. The germline gives CDR1 LNHDA, CDR2 SQIVND (reference sequence). This CDR3 has 15 residues. The CDR3 nucleotides are TGTGTCAGTACCTGGACAGGGGGCGGGGGAGAGACCCAGTACTTC. As protein: CVSTWTGGGGETQYF.

A few counts support this clonotype. The rearrangement uses TRBV7-6 and TRBJ1-2; TRBD1 is a possible D gene (6 bases). The germline V and J ends were trimmed by 1 base and 5 bases, with 17 bases remaining between them. The CDR3 is 16 amino acids. Germline assignment: CDR1 SGHVS and CDR2 FNYEAQ. The CDR3 coding sequence is TGTGCCAGCAGCTTAGTTCACCGACAGGACAGTTATGGCTACACCTTC. Translated: CASSLVHRQDSYGYTF. Filled out from reference TRBV7-6 and TRBJ1-2, the complete variable domain reads GAGVSQSPRYKVTKRGQDVALRCDPISGHVSLYWYRQALGQGPEFLTYFNYEAQQDKSGLPNDRFSAERPEGSISTLTIQRTEQRDSAMYRCASSLVHRQDSYGYTFGSGTRLTVV.

The chain has TRBV10-3 and TRBJ2-7; 16 positions agree with TRBD2. With V trimmed by 3 bases and J by 3 bases, 14 bases remained unmatched. Germline V CDR1 and CDR2: ENHRY, SYGVKD. This CDR3 has 20 amino acids. CDR3 loop: CAISDFPPGLAGGILYEQYV. The CDR3 nucleotides are TGTGCCATCAGTGATTTTCCTCCGGGACTAGCGGGGGGGATCCTCTACGAGCAGTACGTC.

This rearrangement joins TRBV27 to TRBJ2-7; D is ambiguous. CDR3 size: 14 residues. V lost 2 bases to trimming and J lost 3 bases, with 11 bases between them. Germline lookup yields CDR1 MNHEY and CDR2 SMNVEV (reference sequence). The CDR3 is CASSLSGTVYEQYF. The CDR3 DNA reads TGTGCCAGCAGTTTAAGTGGAACAGTCTACGAGCAGTACTTC.

Ten or more counts support this clonotype. The V gene is TRBV7-2, the J gene TRBJ2-1, with D perhaps matching TRBD2 (5 bases). The length of the CDR3 is 14 residues. Deletions cut 7 bases from V and 4 bases from J, with 14 bases between. CDR1 and CDR2 (germline): SGHTA, FQGNSA. The CDR3 region is CASTPTGDYNEQFF. The DNA for the CDR3 is TGTGCCAGCACCCCAACCGGGGATTACAATGAGCAGTTCTTC.

This clonotype occurred once. V usage is TRBV7-8 and J usage is TRBJ1-1, with 10 bases matching TRBD1. Trimming took 0 bases from V and 5 from J; bases not matched to a gene: 6. This CDR3 spans 16 amino acids. Germline values: CDR1 SGHVS, CDR2 FQNEAQ. The CDR3 sequence: CASSLARTGGSTEAFF. In nucleotides, the CDR3 is TGTGCCAGCAGCTTAGCCCGGACAGGGGGGAGTACTGAAGCTTTCTTT.

The chain recombines TRBV9 with TRBJ2-2; TRBD2 agrees at 8 bases. V lost 1 base to trimming and J lost 5 bases; unmatched junction nucleotides: 10. This CDR3 spans 17 amino acids. CDR1 is SGDLS, CDR2 YYNGEE, per germline. The CDR3 DNA follows: TGTGCCAGCAGCGTAATGGTACTAGCGGCCGGTACCGGGGAGCTGTTTTTT. This gives the protein CASSVMVLAAGTGELFF. The whole variable domain, filled in from reference TRBV9 and TRBJ2-2, reads DSGVTQTPKHLITATGQRVTLRCSPRSGDLSVYWYQQSLDQGLQFLIQYYNGEERAKGNILERFSAQQFPDLHSELNLSSLELGDSALYFCASSVMVLAAGTGELFFGEGSRLTVL.

This chain uses TRBV10-3 with TRBJ1-4; 7 bases are a match to TRBD1. The CDR3 length is 14 residues. Germline assignment: CDR1 ENHRY and CDR2 SYGVKD. The V segment lost 2 bases and the J segment 8 bases; nucleotides outside the gene matches: 5. The chain's CDR3 is CAISERGQEEKLFF. The CDR3 DNA reads as TGTGCCATCAGTGAGAGGGGGCAGGAGGAAAAACTGTTTTTT.

The table lists this clonotype with a few counts. The V and J genes are TRBV2 and TRBJ2-5; no clear D gene. The length of the CDR3 is 14 residues. CDR1 and CDR2 (germline): SNHLY, FYNNEI. V was trimmed by 3 bases and J by 3 bases, leaving 11 bases between them. The CDR3 nucleotides are TGTGCCAGCAGTGAGGTGGGATGGAAAGAGACCCAGTACTTC. This gives the protein CASSEVGWKETQYF.

This sequence joins TRBV9 and TRBJ2-5; TRBD1 matches at 7 bases. The CDR3 covers 15 residues. J gave up 2 bases and V 3 bases, and 7 bases lay outside the gene matches. Germline assignment: CDR1 SGDLS and CDR2 YYNGEE. For the CDR3, the DNA is TGTGCCAGCAGCGCGGGGACAGCTATTCAAGAGACCCAGTACTTC. The encoded protein is CASSAGTAIQETQYF. The full variable domain, in which reference TRBV9 and TRBJ2-5 provide the parts outside the CDR3, is DSGVTQTPKHLITATGQRVTLRCSPRSGDLSVYWYQQSLDQGLQFLIQYYNGEERAKGNILERFSAQQFPDLHSELNLSSLELGDSALYFCASSAGTAIQETQYFGPGTRLLVL.

This clonotype was picked up a small number of times. The chain combines TRBV27 with TRBJ1-2; D may be TRBD1 (6 bases). V lost 2 bases and J lost 7, with 11 bases in between. CDR3 length equals 13 residues. Germline CDR1 MNHEY, CDR2 SMNVEV (reference sequence). The CDR3 is CASSLDRRTGYTF. The DNA of the CDR3 is TGTGCCAGCAGTTTAGACAGGAGGACTGGCTACACCTTC.

This clonotype turned up a few times. This chain joins TRBV29-1 and TRBJ2-1, with 7 bases fitting TRBD2. Germline values: CDR1 SQVTM, CDR2 ANQGSEA. Trimming removed 3 bases from V and 0 bases from J; junction bases left unmatched: 2. This CDR3 has 14 residues. CDR3 DNA: TGCAGCGTTGAGGGGAGGGGCTCCTACAATGAGCAGTTCTTC. Amino acids: CSVEGRGSYNEQFF.

The chain couples TRBV2 to TRBJ1-1; 9 nucleotides agree with TRBD1. Germline trimming cut 6 bases from V and 12 bases from J; bases unmatched to any gene: 2. Germline lookup yields CDR1 SNHLY and CDR2 FYNNEI. The CDR3 is made up of 10 amino acids. The CDR3 sequence: CASRDRGSFF. The CDR3 bases are TGTGCCAGCAGAGACAGGGGGTCTTTCTTT.